Shown below are 32 T cell receptor beta chains from a single sample sequenced in a study of blood T cell repertoires in COVID-19. Some clones are missing from TCRdb's copy, which holds only in-frame ones; the method was immunoSEQ multiplex PCR. The sample lists roughly 380,000 clones, about 88% occurring once. Sequenced sample: PBMCs or T cells enriched from blood (not recorded which). The receptors derive from a woman in her twenties or thirties who had recovered from COVID-19.

V usage is TRBV28 and J usage is TRBJ1-2; possibly TRBD1 for D (6 bases). Trimming took off 8 bases at V and 5 bases at J, with 9 bases between the two ends. Germline CDR1 and CDR2: MDHEN and SYDVKM. The CDR3 extends over 11 amino acids. The CDR3 coding sequence is TGTGCCAGCCAGGGGCATTATGGCTACACCTTC. It translates to CASQGHYGYTF.

The V and J genes are TRBV14 and TRBJ2-2, with 8 bases matching TRBD1. There are 17 residues in the CDR3. Germline CDR1 reads SGHDN; CDR2 reads FVKESK. Losses at the gene ends were 1 base for V and 4 bases for J; bases not matched to a gene: 8. CDR3 sequence (DNA): TGTGCCAGCAGCCAAGCTCTCAGGGGGCGAGTCACCGGGGAGCTGTTTTTT. Translation: CASSQALRGRVTGELFF.

The chain joins TRBV6-6 to TRBJ2-2, with 8 bases aligning to TRBD2. V shed 7 bases and J 6 bases; nucleotides not matched to a gene: 13. Per the germline V gene, CDR1 is MNHNY and CDR2 is SVGAGI (reference sequence). The CDR3 consists of 16 residues. CDR3 in amino acids: CASNYNREGLPGELFF. Written as DNA, the CDR3 is TGTGCCAGCAACTACAATCGGGAGGGCCTCCCCGGGGAGCTGTTTTTT.

This clone was counted only a few times. V and J are TRBV7-2 and TRBJ2-7, with a weak D call TRBD1 (5 bases). V was clipped by 2 bases and J by 4 bases, with 6 bases between them. The germline CDR1 and CDR2 sequences are SGHTA and FQGNSA. This CDR3 comprises 12 residues. DNA of the CDR3: TGTGCCAGCAGCTTAAGGGGATACGAGCAGTACTTC. It encodes CASSLRGYEQYF.

This chain joins TRBV18 and TRBJ2-2, with D perhaps TRBD2 (6 bases). Trimming took 2 bases from V and 6 from J, leaving 13 bases between them. CDR1 KGHSH and CDR2 LQKENI come from the germline V gene. The CDR3 runs to 15 residues. CDR3 coding DNA: TGTGCCAGCTCACCAGCCGCTAGCGAGTCCGGGGAGCTGTTTTTT. It translates to CASSPAASESGELFF.

J is TRBJ2-7 and V is TRBV29-1, with 7 bases fitting TRBD2. The germline CDR1 and CDR2 sequences are SQVTM and ANQGSEA. This CDR3 comprises 15 residues. V lost 4 bases, J lost 0 bases, and 9 bases stayed unmatched. CDR3 coding DNA: TGCAGCGTTGTGGGGGGGAGACCGAGCTCCTACGAGCAGTACTTC. Encoded protein: CSVVGGRPSSYEQYF.

CDR3 region: CSASRTGNYSPLHF. The CDR3 nucleotides are TGCAGTGCTAGTCGGACAGGGAATTATTCACCCCTCCACTTT. The chain couples TRBV20-1 to TRBJ1-6; 8 nucleotides match TRBD1. The CDR3 spans 14 residues. Germline V gene lookup returns CDR1 DFQATT and CDR2 SNEGSKA (reference sequence). V trimming: 3 bases; J trimming: 8 bases; junction bases outside the gene matches: 6.

The V call is TRBV18, the J call TRBJ2-5; D is perhaps TRBD1 (6 bases). The CDR3 spans 14 residues. Trimming removed 3 bases at V and 5 bases at J, with 13 bases between. Germline CDR1 KGHSH, CDR2 LQKENI. The CDR3 sequence: CASSPAGTTETQYF. CDR3 bases: TGTGCCAGCTCACCGGCCGGGACAACGGAGACCCAGTACTTC.

The rearrangement joins TRBV7-9 to TRBJ2-1; 7 bases agree with TRBD2. V shed 7 bases and J 5 bases; nucleotides not matched to a gene: 8. The CDR3 length is 14 residues. The germline CDR1 and CDR2 sequences are SEHNR and FQNEAQ (reference sequence). For the CDR3, the DNA is TGTGCCAGCACCACGGCGGGAGAGAACAATGAGCAGTTCTTC. Translated, it gives CASTTAGENNEQFF.

The chain employs TRBV7-2 and TRBJ2-2, with D possibly being TRBD2 (6 bases). CDR1 is SGHTA, CDR2 FQGNSA, per germline. V lost 1 base, J lost 7 bases, and 16 bases lay in between. The CDR3 sequence is 16 residues long. The CDR3 region has the DNA TGTGCCAGCAGCTTAGAAGGCGGGGCGTCCGGCGGGGAGCTGTTTTTT. Amino acids: CASSLEGGASGGELFF.

This chain links TRBV11-1 with TRBJ1-2; 7 bases match TRBD1. Germline trimming cut 4 bases from V and 6 bases from J; bases unmatched to any gene: 14. Per the germline V gene, CDR1 is SGHAT and CDR2 is FQDESV (reference sequence). The CDR3 covers 16 residues. The CDR3 DNA sequence: TGTGCCAGCAGCTCGGGAGTCATCAGGGGGATCCATGGCTACACCTTC. Its protein product is CASSSGVIRGIHGYTF.

V usage is TRBV3-1 (or the pseudogene TRBV3-2) and J usage is TRBJ1-1; 8 nucleotides align to TRBD1. Trimming took 0 bases from V and 3 from J; bases not matched to a gene: 3. CDR1 is LGHDT and CDR2 is YNNKEL in the germline V gene (reference sequence). This CDR3 is built from 15 residues. The CDR3 coding sequence is TGTGCCAGCAGCCAAGACCCAGGGGGCCACACTGAAGCTTTCTTT. Amino acids: CASSQDPGGHTEAFF.

The chain recombines TRBV5-4 with TRBJ2-3; the D gene is possibly TRBD2 (6 bases). In germline, CDR1 is SGHNT, CDR2 YYREEE (reference sequence). The CDR3 spans 14 residues. Trimming removed 4 bases from V and 2 bases from J, with 11 bases in between. The CDR3 here is CASSPRDFTDTQYF. CDR3 DNA sequence: TGTGCCAGCAGCCCCCGGGACTTCACAGATACGCAGTATTTT.

This clone is a singleton in its sample. V is TRBV10-3 and J is TRBJ1-5; 7 nucleotides line up with TRBD1. Trimming cost V 1 base and J 3 bases; bases outside gene matches: 18. Germline lookup yields CDR1 ENHRY and CDR2 SYGVKD. The CDR3 consists of 20 residues. CDR3 sequence: CAISEFVGGTQGDLNQPQHF. CDR3 in DNA: TGTGCCATCAGTGAGTTTGTAGGAGGAACTCAGGGGGATCTCAATCAGCCCCAGCATTTT.

The rearrangement joins TRBV10-3 to TRBJ1-3, with D perhaps matching TRBD1 (6 bases). CDR1 ENHRY and CDR2 SYGVKD come from the germline V gene. V gave up 7 bases and J gave up 2 bases, with 9 bases separating them. CDR3 length: 13 amino acids. The DNA for the CDR3 is TGTGCCATCACGGGGGGCGCTGGAAACACCATATATTTT. This gives the protein CAITGGAGNTIYF.

V is TRBV20-1 and J is TRBJ2-3; maybe TRBD2 (6 bases). The CDR3 covers 11 residues. Germline V lookup: CDR1 DFQATT, CDR2 SNEGSKA (reference sequence). V shed 3 bases and J shed 5 bases, with 6 bases lying between them. The CDR3 nucleotides are TGCAGTGCTAGCGGGGGAGATACGCAGTATTTT. Protein: CSASGGDTQYF.

The gene calls are TRBV11-2 and TRBJ1-1; 7 nucleotides line up with TRBD1. Trimming at V came to 5 bases and at J to 5 bases, leaving 8 bases not matched to a gene. The CDR3 extends over 14 amino acids. Looked up from germline, CDR1 is SGHAT and CDR2 is FQNNGV. DNA of the CDR3: TGTGCCAGCAGCCGCGACAGGGTAGGAACTGAAGCTTTCTTT. It yields the protein CASSRDRVGTEAFF.

V and J are TRBV11-1 and TRBJ2-2; 11 nucleotides match TRBD1. The CDR3 contains 14 residues. Trimming took 3 bases from V and 9 from J; bases not matched to a gene: 3. From germline, CDR1 is SGHAT and CDR2 FQDESV (reference sequence). This CDR3 is CASSLDRGLRELFF. The CDR3 region has the DNA TGTGCCAGCAGCTTGGACAGGGGGCTTAGGGAGCTGTTTTTT.

V is TRBV7-2 and J is TRBJ2-2, with 8 nucleotides matching TRBD2. After removal of 5 bases from V and 7 bases from J, the junction contained 9 bases not matched to a gene. The V gene's germline CDR1 is SGHTA and CDR2 FQGNSA. The CDR3 is 15 amino acids. Here the CDR3 reads CASSQGREAVGELFF. DNA for the CDR3: TGTGCCAGCAGCCAGGGGCGGGAGGCTGTCGGGGAGCTGTTTTTT.

The chain uses TRBV10-3 and TRBJ1-5; 7 nucleotides agree with TRBD1. The CDR3 runs 15 residues. Germline V gene data show CDR1 as ENHRY and CDR2 as SYGVKD. V trimming: 3 bases; J trimming: 2 bases; junction bases outside the gene matches: 4. The CDR3 nucleotides are TGTGCCATCAGTGAAGGGGGCGCGGGCAATCAGCCCCAGCATTTT. Amino acid sequence: CAISEGGAGNQPQHF.

This chain links TRBV19 with TRBJ2-2; no reliable D call. Trimming took off 6 bases at V and 1 base at J, with 12 bases between the two ends. This CDR3 has 15 amino acids. Germline CDR1 LNHDA, CDR2 SQIVND (reference sequence). CDR3 sequence (DNA): TGTGCCAGTAGGCCCGAGCGCAGGAACACCGGGGAGCTGTTTTTT. The encoded protein is CASRPERRNTGELFF.

The chain recombines TRBV28 with TRBJ2-7; the D gene is possibly TRBD1 (8 bases). CDR1 and CDR2 (germline): MDHEN, SYDVKM. V lost 5 bases and J 2 bases, leaving 13 bases between the germline ends. The CDR3 is 14 amino acids. The CDR3 spells CASSVQGGTYEQYF. The CDR3 DNA is TGTGCCAGCAGTGTACAGGGGGGGACCTACGAGCAGTACTTC.

This chain links TRBV6-5 with TRBJ2-7; 9 positions agree with TRBD1. This CDR3 contains 14 residues. V gave up 9 bases and J gave up 0 bases; unmatched junction bases: 6. In germline, CDR1 is MNHEY, CDR2 SVGAGI. The CDR3 DNA sequence: TGTGCCAGTACCGGGACAGGGAGCTCCTACGAGCAGTACTTC. It codes for CASTGTGSSYEQYF.

This clone has only a few counts. The chain carries TRBV5-4 and TRBJ2-7, with 10 bases that match TRBD2. Per germline, CDR1 SGHNT and CDR2 YYREEE (reference sequence). V lost 3 bases to trimming and J lost 0 bases; unmatched junction nucleotides: 3. The CDR3 length is 15 residues. CDR3 nucleotide sequence: TGTGCCAGCAGCTGGGGGACTAGCGACTCCTACGAGCAGTACTTC. It encodes CASSWGTSDSYEQYF.

The V call is TRBV3-1 (or the pseudogene TRBV3-2), the J call TRBJ1-2; no clear D. Per germline, CDR1 LGHDT and CDR2 YNNKEL (reference sequence). This CDR3 spans 14 amino acids. Trimming removed 1 base from V and 4 bases from J, with 10 bases in between. CDR3 coding DNA: TGTGCCAGCAGCCAAGGGGGAGGTGGCTATGGCTACACCTTC. Protein: CASSQGGGGYGYTF.

This rearrangement joins TRBV12-5 to TRBJ2-1; D unresolved. V was pared by 4 bases and J by 5 bases, with 9 bases between. Germline values: CDR1 LGHNT, CDR2 FRNRAP. The CDR3 is made up of 13 amino acids. In DNA, the CDR3 is TGTGCTAGTGGTTCTGACATGCACAATGAGCAGTTCTTC. It specifies CASGSDMHNEQFF.

This clone was seen only once. Other DNA sequences in the same sample also yield this CDR3. The chain recombines TRBV5-1 with TRBJ2-1, with D maybe TRBD2 (6 bases). Germline CDR1 and CDR2: SGHRS and YFSETQ. With 0 bases removed from V and 0 bases from J, the gap between germline ends came to 10 bases. This CDR3 contains 16 residues. In DNA form, the CDR3 reads TGCGCCAGCAGCTTGGCCCCCGGGAGCTCCTACAATGAGCAGTTCTTC. As protein: CASSLAPGSSYNEQFF.

This clone was recorded once. The CDR3 spells CAISESSGFTDTQYF. The CDR3 region has the DNA TGTGCCATCAGTGAGAGCTCCGGTTTCACAGATACGCAGTATTTT. The chain joins TRBV10-3 to TRBJ2-3, with unresolved D. V was cut by 2 bases and J by 2 bases, with 11 bases left in between. The CDR3 extends over 15 amino acids. The germline V gene encodes CDR1 ENHRY and CDR2 SYGVKD.

The V call is TRBV28, the J call TRBJ2-4; D may be TRBD2 (6 bases). Between the trimmed V and J ends, which lost 2 bases and 9 bases, there was a span of 11 bases. The CDR3 covers 13 residues. Germline-derived CDR1 and CDR2 are MDHEN and SYDVKM. This CDR3 reads CASSLNGRSIQYF. CDR3 sequence (DNA): TGTGCCAGCAGTTTAAACGGGAGAAGCATTCAGTACTTC.

This sequence joins TRBV19 and TRBJ1-1; TRBD1 matches 7 bases. Unmatched junction bases numbered 3, after V lost 1 base and J lost 1 base. CDR1 and CDR2 from the germline V gene are LNHDA and SQIVND (reference sequence). The CDR3 covers 15 residues. The CDR3, as DNA: TGTGCCAGTAGTATAGTGACAGGGTGGAACACTGAAGCTTTCTTT. It encodes CASSIVTGWNTEAFF. Drawing the rest from reference TRBV19 and TRBJ1-1, the complete variable domain is DGGITQSPKYLFRKEGQNVTLSCEQNLNHDAMYWYRQDPGQGLRLIYYSQIVNDFQKGDIAEGYSVSREKKESFPLTVTSAQKNPTAFYLCASSIVTGWNTEAFFGQGTRLTVV.

V and J are TRBV10-3 and TRBJ2-7; D might be TRBD2 (6 bases). V was clipped by 1 base and J by 0 bases, with 19 bases between them. In germline, CDR1 is ENHRY, CDR2 SYGVKD. This CDR3 is 18 amino acids long. This chain's CDR3 is CAISEWAASARSSYEQYF. CDR3 DNA: TGTGCCATCAGTGAGTGGGCGGCTAGCGCCCGGAGCTCCTACGAGCAGTACTTC.

The J gene is TRBJ2-4, the V gene TRBV5-1; TRBD2 matches at 7 bases. Germline CDR1 and CDR2: SGHRS and YFSETQ. The trim removed 5 bases at V and 6 bases at J, leaving 8 bases unmatched. The CDR3 contains 14 residues. CDR3 sequence reads: CASRKAGAGNIQYF. CDR3 coding DNA: TGCGCCAGCAGGAAGGCGGGAGCAGGAAACATTCAGTACTTC.